One TCR beta chain is described in this entry. Its antigen remains unknown. One end of the junction is discordant with germline, which a read error may explain. CDR3 length: 12 amino acids. Per the germline V gene, CDR1 is SEHNR and CDR2 is FQNEAQ (reference sequence). The entry originates in a study of cytomegalovirus exposure and HLA in healthy donors. Whole-study results and caveats: It was assumed in the presence/absence analyses that sequencing depth was roughly uniform across donors. As a later analysis showed, a missense DCLRE1C variant was linked to trimming of TCR beta V- and J-genes.

The PCR ran on 60 Vbeta and 13 Jbeta primers. TCRdb's copy holds only in-frame clones and misses some; the assay was immunoSEQ multiplex PCR. The repertoire has some 80,000 clones, 70% to 80% of them found once; the top ten carry about 3.5%. The chain uses TRBV7-9 and TRBJ1-1, with no clear D. The sequenced sample was PBMCs. The TCR was taken from a man in his forties in good health and CMV-seronegative. The CDR3 DNA reads as TGTTCCAGCAGCTTAGAAGCGTCTGAAGCTTTCTTT. Its translation: CSSSLEASEAFF.